The clone carrying this T cell receptor (beta chain) was counted a few times. Its antigen is unknown. These data are taken from a study of siplizumab effects on memory and regulatory T cells. CDR1 is ENHRY and CDR2 is SYGVKD in the germline V gene. The CDR3 consists of 14 residues. V was trimmed by 9 bases and J by 5 bases, leaving 16 bases between them. Notes on the study in general: The authors mapped only a minor fraction of alloreactive clones to unstimulated subsets.

Generated by immunoSEQ multiplex PCR, the TCRdb table keeps only in-frame clones and is missing some. The sample holds approximately 10,000 clones, around 40% seen once. The mixed lymphocyte reaction cells underwent coculture at 37°C for five to seven days. The sequence was obtained from a human donor in good health; the cells came from an allogeneic mixed lymphocyte reaction. The V gene is TRBV10-3, the J gene TRBJ2-2, with D possibly being TRBD1 or TRBD2 (5 bases each). The sequenced sample was CFSE-low (dividing) CD4+ T cells sorted from an allogeneic mixed lymphocyte reaction. In DNA, the CDR3 is TGTGCCATGCGACAGTCGGGGTCTACCGGGGAGCTGTTTTTT. It translates to CAMRQSGSTGELFF.